These T cell receptor beta chains were read from a single sample in a study of T cell responses to AZD1222 COVID-19 vaccine. Clones were sequenced by immunoSEQ multiplex PCR, and TCRdb holds only the in-frame ones, with some missing. The sample holds 95,000 to 100,000 clones, roughly 90% seen once. Sequenced material: peripheral blood, taken on day 0 of AZD1222 vaccination. Receptors originate from an adult in good health. Each CDR3 is given with its conserved first and last residue. A D gene is named only where the DNA matches it firmly. Some rows mark clone size as missing; the rest say once, few, many or name a class of expanded clone.

clone_size	d_call	v_call	j_call	cdr3_aa	cdr3_nt
few	-	TRBV30	TRBJ1-1	CAWVLVGGAKGEAFF	TGTGCCTGGGTCTTGGTCGGGGGCGCGAAGGGTGAAGCTTTCTTT
-	TRBD1	TRBV7-2	TRBJ1-5	CASSPRTGSNQPQHF	TGTGCCAGCAGCCCCCGGACAGGGAGCAATCAGCCCCAGCATTTT
-	-	TRBV6-5	TRBJ2-2	CASRRTGSTGELFF	TGTGCCAGCAGAAGGACTGGGAGCACCGGGGAGCTGTTTTTT
-	-	TRBV19	TRBJ2-7	CASTPSSEYGAEQYF	TGTGCCAGTACCCCGTCGTCGGAGTATGGGGCCGAGCAGTACTTC
-	-	TRBV9	TRBJ2-1	CASSVGTSYNEQFF	TGTGCCAGCAGCGTCGGGACTTCCTACAATGAGCAGTTCTTC
-	-	TRBV28	TRBJ1-5	CASSLSVGSNQPQHF	TGTGCCAGCAGTCTCAGTGTCGGAAGCAATCAGCCCCAGCATTTT
-	TRBD1	TRBV12-3/TRBV12-4	TRBJ1-4	CASSFEQGRKLFF	TGTGCCAGCAGTTTTGAACAGGGGAGAAAACTGTTTTTT
-	-	TRBV30	TRBJ1-6	CAWSDRQSSYNSPLHF	TGTGCCTGGAGTGACAGGCAGAGCTCCTATAATTCACCCCTCCACTTT
-	-	TRBV30	TRBJ2-7	CAWSVGSVYEQYF	TGTGCCTGGAGTGTAGGTAGCGTCTACGAGCAGTACTTC
-	TRBD1	TRBV6-5	TRBJ1-2	CGVGQGVPMGGYTF	TGTGGAGTAGGACAGGGCGTACCGATGGGCGGCTACACCTTC
-	-	TRBV19	TRBJ2-1	CASSIGYRGRDEQFF	TGTGCCAGTAGTATCGGATACCGGGGGAGAGATGAGCAGTTCTTC
-	-	TRBV5-4	TRBJ2-3	CASSVLVADTQYF	TGTGCCAGCAGCGTCTTAGTCGCAGATACGCAGTATTTT
-	TRBD2	TRBV4-3	TRBJ2-7	CASSQDWGERLAGDEQYF	TGCGCCAGCAGCCAAGATTGGGGGGAAAGACTAGCGGGAGACGAGCAGTACTTC
-	-	TRBV28	TRBJ2-2	CASLRGNTGELFF	TGTGCCAGTCTACGGGGAAACACCGGGGAGCTGTTTTTT
-	-	TRBV5-4	TRBJ1-2	CASSLDRTAMVITF	TGTGCCAGCAGCTTGGACAGGACAGCGATGGTGATTACCTTC
-	-	TRBV6-2/TRBV6-3	TRBJ2-1	CASSRNGAQNEQFF	TGTGCCAGCAGTCGTAACGGGGCTCAAAATGAGCAGTTCTTC
-	-	TRBV7-3	TRBJ2-1	CASSLISGEQFF	TGTGCCAGCAGCTTAATTTCTGGTGAGCAGTTCTTC
-	TRBD2	TRBV18	TRBJ2-2	CASSPLGTSGTGELFF	TGTGCCAGCTCACCACTTGGGACTAGCGGAACCGGGGAGCTGTTTTTT
once	-	TRBV7-2	TRBJ2-7	CASSSPRPDEQYF	TGTGCCAGCAGCTCACCCCGGCCCGACGAGCAGTACTTC
-	TRBD2	TRBV4-1	TRBJ2-3	CASSTAYLAGDTDTQYF	TGCGCCAGCAGCACCGCTTACCTAGCGGGGGACACAGATACGCAGTATTTT
-	-	TRBV7-8	TRBJ1-6	CASKISSRSPLHF	TGTGCCAGCAAAATCAGTTCTCGGTCACCCCTCCACTTT
-	TRBD2	TRBV5-1	TRBJ2-7	CASARVGRGYEQYF	TGCGCCAGCGCCCGGGTCGGGAGGGGGTACGAGCAGTACTTC
-	TRBD2	TRBV28	TRBJ2-7	CASSVWTSGKDEQYF	TGTGCCAGCAGTGTCTGGACTAGCGGGAAAGACGAGCAGTACTTC
-	-	TRBV27	TRBJ2-5	CASSLWGETQYF	TGTGCCAGCAGTTTGTGGGGGGAGACCCAGTACTTC
-	-	TRBV6-5	TRBJ2-7	CASSSTPGPYEQYF	TGTGCCAGCAGTTCGACCCCGGGTCCCTACGAGCAGTACTTC
-	-	TRBV18	TRBJ1-1	CASSGVAGIMNTEAFF	TGTGCCAGCTCAGGGGTGGCAGGAATCATGAACACTGAAGCTTTCTTT
-	-	TRBV28	TRBJ1-2	CASSFGLNGYTF	TGTGCCAGCAGTTTTGGACTTAATGGCTACACCTTC
once	TRBD1	TRBV7-7	TRBJ2-2	CASSPQGVGTGELFF	TGTGCTAGCAGCCCCCAGGGGGTGGGCACCGGGGAGCTGTTTTTT
few	-	TRBV28	TRBJ2-7	CATCWGAEAYEQYF	TGTGCCACGTGTTGGGGAGCCGAGGCCTACGAGCAGTACTTC
-	TRBD1	TRBV11-2	TRBJ1-2	CASSLDGDRALNYGYTF	TGTGCCAGCAGCTTAGATGGAGACAGGGCACTTAACTATGGCTACACCTTC
-	-	TRBV19	TRBJ1-1	CASSIGNGMGTEAFF	TGTGCCAGTAGTATAGGGAACGGGATGGGAACTGAAGCTTTCTTT
-	-	TRBV7-8	TRBJ1-5	CASSQVRGYQPQHF	TGTGCCAGCAGTCAAGTAAGGGGGTATCAGCCCCAGCATTTT
-	TRBD2	TRBV27	TRBJ2-3	CATAWGGVTDTQYF	TGTGCCACCGCTTGGGGGGGGGTTACAGATACGCAGTATTTT
-	TRBD1	TRBV5-6	TRBJ2-1	CASSRGPAYNEQFF	TGTGCCAGCAGTAGGGGGCCGGCATACAATGAGCAGTTCTTC
-	-	TRBV18	TRBJ1-2	CASSPSAAQGMVYGYTF	TGTGCCAGCTCACCATCTGCGGCGCAGGGGATGGTCTATGGCTACACCTTC
few	-	TRBV7-6	TRBJ1-4	CASSLNRANSEKLFF	TGTGCCAGCAGCTTAAACAGGGCAAATAGTGAAAAACTGTTTTTT
-	TRBD2	TRBV5-1	TRBJ2-2	CASSTGLAGYTGELFF	TGCGCCAGCAGCACGGGACTAGCGGGATACACCGGGGAGCTGTTTTTT
-	TRBD2	TRBV9	TRBJ2-7	CASSVGAGVGEQYF	TGTGCCAGCAGCGTAGGGGCGGGAGTGGGGGAGCAGTACTTC
-	TRBD1	TRBV19	TRBJ1-5	CASMDRVNQPQHF	TGTGCCAGTATGGACAGGGTCAATCAGCCCCAGCATTTT
-	TRBD2	TRBV11-3	TRBJ2-7	CASSLDQTGTSTAPEQYF	TGTGCCAGCAGCTTAGACCAGACCGGGACTAGCACCGCGCCCGAGCAGTACTTC
-	TRBD1	TRBV4-2	TRBJ2-1	CASSRGGTGAYNEQFF	TGTGCCAGCAGTAGAGGAGGGACAGGAGCCTACAATGAGCAGTTCTTC
-	TRBD2	TRBV4-1	TRBJ2-3	CASSQDSGRAGDTQYF	TGCGCCAGCAGCCAAGACAGCGGGAGGGCGGGAGATACGCAGTATTTT
-	-	TRBV18	TRBJ2-3	CASSPRRATDTQYF	TGTGCCAGCTCACCGCGAAGGGCCACAGATACGCAGTATTTT
-	TRBD2	TRBV15	TRBJ2-2	CATSRDPGGRTGELFF	TGTGCCACCAGCAGAGATCCGGGAGGCCGCACCGGGGAGCTGTTTTTT
few	-	TRBV10-3	TRBJ2-2	CAISRREPANTGELFF	TGTGCCATCAGTCGCCGGGAACCCGCGAACACCGGGGAGCTGTTTTTT
-	TRBD1	TRBV18	TRBJ1-1	CASSRLTGGWDTEAFF	TGTGCCAGCTCACGCTTAACAGGGGGCTGGGACACTGAAGCTTTCTTT
-	TRBD2	TRBV11-2	TRBJ2-1	CASSLELASGSREQFF	TGTGCCAGCAGCTTAGAATTGGCTAGCGGGAGCAGGGAGCAGTTCTTC
-	TRBD2	TRBV30	TRBJ2-1	CAVRTSGRGHNEQFF	TGTGCCGTCCGGACTAGCGGGAGGGGTCACAATGAGCAGTTCTTC
few	TRBD1	TRBV29-1	TRBJ2-4	CSVRDRGAQYF	TGCAGCGTCCGAGACAGGGGCGCTCAGTACTTC
-	TRBD2	TRBV3-1/TRBV3-2	TRBJ2-7	CASSQTSGSYEQYF	TGTGCCAGCAGCCAAACGAGCGGGAGCTACGAGCAGTACTTC
-	-	TRBV7-2	TRBJ2-7	CASSLTPPGEQYF	TGTGCCAGCAGCTTAACCCCGCCGGGCGAGCAGTACTTC
-	-	TRBV9	TRBJ1-5	CASSPRAHSNQPQHF	TGTGCCAGCAGCCCCCGGGCCCATAGCAATCAGCCCCAGCATTTT
-	-	TRBV7-2	TRBJ2-7	CASSSRDSGEQYF	TGTGCCAGCAGCTCTCGGGACTCCGGGGAGCAGTACTTC
-	TRBD2	TRBV24-1	TRBJ2-5	CATSDPGLAGAETQYF	TGTGCCACCAGTGACCCCGGACTAGCGGGAGCGGAGACCCAGTACTTC
few	TRBD2	TRBV7-2	TRBJ2-7	CASSPYRLAGNYYEQYF	TGTGCCAGCAGCCCTTACAGACTAGCGGGAAACTACTACGAGCAGTACTTC
-	-	TRBV11-3	TRBJ1-5	CASSSLARGVGQPQHF	TGTGCCAGCAGCTCTTTGGCCCGGGGGGTCGGCCAGCCCCAGCATTTT
once	-	TRBV4-1	TRBJ1-1	CASSIGRANTEAFF	TGCGCCAGCAGCATCGGACGGGCGAACACTGAAGCTTTCTTT
-	-	TRBV5-1	TRBJ2-1	CASSLDAEQFF	TGCGCCAGCAGCTTGGATGCTGAGCAGTTCTTC
-	-	TRBV18	TRBJ2-1	CASSPYNEQFF	TGTGCCAGCTCCCCTTACAATGAGCAGTTCTTC
few	-	TRBV7-2	TRBJ2-7	CASSYRLAGTSSYEQYF	TGTGCCAGCAGCTATCGGCTGGCGGGGACAAGCTCCTACGAGCAGTACTTC